Listed below are T cell receptor beta chains from one sample, sequenced in a study of T cell responses to AZD1222 COVID-19 vaccine. The repertoire was sequenced with immunoSEQ multiplex PCR; TCRdb's copy has only in-frame clones and lacks some. The repertoire holds over 150,000 clones, with roughly 90% as singletons. This material consisted of peripheral blood, taken 28 days after the second AZD1222 dose. Every receptor here comes from an adult who received the AZD1222 COVID-19 vaccine. The CDR3 runs from the conserved cysteine through the conserved F or W. D genes are given only for firm matches. Rows may omit the clone size; those that give it use once, few, many or a size class.

TRBJ1-2	TRBV10-1	-	-	TGCGCCACCAAAAGGCGGGCCTACCTCTATGGCTACACCTTC	CATKRRAYLYGYTF
TRBJ1-2	TRBV6-1	-	-	TGTGCCAGCAGTGAAGGCGGGTTTGGCTACACCTTC	CASSEGGFGYTF
TRBJ2-7	TRBV19	-	-	TGTGCCAGTAGCGTGGACAGTCAAAGCTCCTACGAGCAGTACTTC	CASSVDSQSSYEQYF
TRBJ1-4	TRBV7-2	-	-	TGTGCCAGCGTAGCAGAACCAGGGGAAAAACTGTTTTTT	CASVAEPGEKLFF
TRBJ2-7	TRBV5-4	-	-	TGTGCCAGCAGCTTGGAAGGGGATAGGGACGAGCAGTACTTC	CASSLEGDRDEQYF
TRBJ1-2	TRBV7-9	TRBD1	-	TGTGCCAGCAGCTTATCCCCATCGGACAGGGTTGGCTACACCTTC	CASSLSPSDRVGYTF
TRBJ1-5	TRBV2	-	-	TGTGCCAGCAGGCGGGACTCCAATCAGCCCCAGCATTTT	CASRRDSNQPQHF
TRBJ1-2	TRBV19	TRBD1	few	TGTGCCAGTAGTATAGGACAGGGAAGAAACTATGGCTACACCTTC	CASSIGQGRNYGYTF
TRBJ1-5	TRBV6-5	-	-	TGTGCCAGCAAATTAACACAGGGATCTTTTCGGCCCCAGCATTTT	CASKLTQGSFRPQHF
TRBJ1-1	TRBV7-2	-	-	TGTGCCAGCAGCTATAGCACGACCGCTTTCTTT	CASSYSTTAFF
TRBJ1-2	TRBV6-5	-	-	TGTGCCAGCAGTCAACCAGGGAGGGGGAACTATGGCTACACCTTC	CASSQPGRGNYGYTF
TRBJ1-4	TRBV4-3	-	-	TGCGCCAGCAGCCAAGATCGCTATGAAAAACTGTTTTTT	CASSQDRYEKLFF
TRBJ1-2	TRBV20-1	-	-	TGCAGTGCGAGGGGATCCCATGGCTACACCTTC	CSARGSHGYTF
TRBJ1-5	TRBV4-1	-	-	TGCGCCAGCAGCACCTCCACAGGGAAGCCCCAGCATTTT	CASSTSTGKPQHF
TRBJ1-2	TRBV19	TRBD1	-	TGTGCCAGTAGGACAGGGGGCGCCCGGGTTCATGGCTACACCTTC	CASRTGGARVHGYTF
TRBJ1-5	TRBV9	-	-	TGTGCCAGCAGCGTAGCAGGCTATAGCAATCAGCCCCAGCATTTT	CASSVAGYSNQPQHF
TRBJ2-3	TRBV11-3	TRBD2	-	TGTGCCAGCAGCGCCATAGCGGGGGGCCGAGGTACGCAGTATTTT	CASSAIAGGRGTQYF
TRBJ1-2	TRBV3-1/TRBV3-2	-	-	TGTGCCAGCAGCCAAGAGGGGGTTCGGATTTTTGGCTACACCTTC	CASSQEGVRIFGYTF
TRBJ1-2	TRBV7-8	-	-	TGTGCCAGCAGCTTAGAAGGGGGGGCGCACAGGGATGGCTACACCTTC	CASSLEGGAHRDGYTF
TRBJ1-1	TRBV5-1	-	once	TGCGCCAGCAGCTTGGGCGTGAACACTGAAGCTTTCTTT	CASSLGVNTEAFF
TRBJ2-1	TRBV7-7	TRBD2	-	TGTGCCAGCAGCTTTGGCCGGGGGGGCTTGAATGAGCAGTTCTTC	CASSFGRGGLNEQFF
TRBJ1-5	TRBV10-2	-	-	TGCGCCAGCAAAACGACGGGCATCAGCCCCCAGCATTTT	CASKTTGISPQHF
TRBJ1-1	TRBV29-1	-	-	TGCAGCGTAGTGACAGAGAACACTGAAGCTTTCTTT	CSVVTENTEAFF
TRBJ1-3	TRBV3-1/TRBV3-2	-	-	TGTGCCAGCAGCCAAGCTGGAAACACCATATATTTT	CASSQAGNTIYF
TRBJ2-7	TRBV4-3	TRBD1	-	TGCGCCAGCAGCCAAGAGACAGGGACCCCGCTAAGCTTC	CASSQETGTPLSF
TRBJ1-1	TRBV19	-	-	TGTGCCAGTAGTAGTTACAGGGTTTCGGACACTGAAGCTTTCTTT	CASSSYRVSDTEAFF
TRBJ2-2	TRBV6-6	TRBD2	-	TGTGCCAGCAGATCTAGCGGGGTGAACACCGGGGAGCTGTTTTTT	CASRSSGVNTGELFF
TRBJ1-2	TRBV9	-	-	TGTGCCAGCAGCGTAGAAGTGGGGGGTAACTATGGCTACACCTTC	CASSVEVGGNYGYTF
TRBJ1-3	TRBV7-2	-	-	TGTGCCAGCAGCTTAGAGGGGGGGGGTGTAAGCTCTGGAAACACCATATATTTT	CASSLEGGGVSSGNTIYF
TRBJ2-5	TRBV9	TRBD2	-	TGTGCCAGCAGCGTAGGGGCTAGCGGGGGGCCTAAAGAGACCCAGTACTTC	CASSVGASGGPKETQYF
TRBJ1-1	TRBV2	-	few	TGTGCCAGCAGTGTTAGGGGGGGGACTGAAGCTTTCTTT	CASSVRGGTEAFF
TRBJ1-6	TRBV27	-	-	TGTGCCAGTAACCCGGGACAAACTTTTAATTCACCCCTCCACTTT	CASNPGQTFNSPLHF
TRBJ2-4	TRBV5-5	-	-	TGTGCCAGCAGCTTGTCCCCCATGAGGCAAAACATTCAGTACTTC	CASSLSPMRQNIQYF
TRBJ2-2	TRBV9	-	-	TGTGCCAGCAGCCCAGGGCCTGCCACCGGGGAGCTGTTTTTT	CASSPGPATGELFF
TRBJ2-1	TRBV5-1	TRBD2	-	TGCGCCAGCAGCTACCTAGCGGGGTCGGGGAATGAGCAGTTCTTC	CASSYLAGSGNEQFF
TRBJ1-1	TRBV6-5	-	once	TGTGCCAGCAGCCAAACTCGGGACGAAGCTTTCTTT	CASSQTRDEAFF
TRBJ2-7	TRBV7-8	TRBD1	-	TGTGCCAGCAGCTTAGGGACAGGGGGAACCTACGAGCAGTACTTC	CASSLGTGGTYEQYF
TRBJ1-6	TRBV7-2	-	once	TGTGCCAGCAGCTCCCTGGCCCCTGCCGGACCCTATAATTCACCCCTCCACTTT	CASSSLAPAGPYNSPLHF
TRBJ2-2	TRBV30	-	-	TGTGCCTGGAGTGGCGCGGCGAGCGCTAGAGCGACCGGGGAGCTGTTTTTT	CAWSGAASARATGELFF
TRBJ1-4	TRBV5-1	-	-	TGCGCCAGCAGCCTAGCCTGGACCGGTGAAAAACTGTTTTTT	CASSLAWTGEKLFF
TRBJ2-1	TRBV4-1	-	once	TGCGCCAGCAGCCAAGATGCCAGGTTCAATGAGCAGTTCTTC	CASSQDARFNEQFF
TRBJ1-1	TRBV7-8	-	-	TGTGCCAGCAGCCGGACTACGAGGACCGCTGCCAACACTGAAGCTTTCTTT	CASSRTTRTAANTEAFF
TRBJ2-2	TRBV5-1	TRBD2	-	TGCGCCAGCAGCTTGGTCCCCCGCGGGGGGAACACCGGGGAGCTGTTTTTT	CASSLVPRGGNTGELFF
TRBJ2-1	TRBV10-3	-	-	TGTGCCATCAGCCCGTTAGAAGGAGATGAGCAGTTCTTC	CAISPLEGDEQFF
TRBJ1-2	TRBV7-2	TRBD1	-	TGTGCCAGCAGCTTAGGACAGGGCTATGGCTACACCTTC	CASSLGQGYGYTF
TRBJ2-2	TRBV7-3	-	-	TGTGCCAGCAGCTTGAATAACAGATTGAACACCGGGGAGCTGTTTTTT	CASSLNNRLNTGELFF
TRBJ2-5	TRBV7-9	-	-	TGTGCCAGCAGCCCCCTAGGGACCGGTCTAGCCCAGTACTTC	CASSPLGTGLAQYF
TRBJ1-1	TRBV5-1	TRBD1	-	TGCGCCAGCAGGGGACAGGGGGCGGACACTGAAGCTTTCTTT	CASRGQGADTEAFF
TRBJ2-3	TRBV30	-	-	TGTGCCTGGAGTTCCGACTACAGGTTCGATACGCAGTATTTT	CAWSSDYRFDTQYF
TRBJ1-6	TRBV19	-	-	TGTGCCAGTAGTAACAGGAGATATTCGGATTCACCCCTCCACTTT	CASSNRRYSDSPLHF
TRBJ1-1	TRBV6-5	-	-	TGTGCCAGCAGTTACTCGTTGGTTTCTGAAGCTTTTTTT	CASSYSLVSEAFF
TRBJ2-7	TRBV6-5	TRBD2	-	TGTGCCAGCAGGGGGACTAGGGGGAACTACGAGCAGTACTTC	CASRGTRGNYEQYF
TRBJ1-1	TRBV4-2	-	-	TGTGCCAGCAGCCAAGATTACCCCGCTCTGGACAGTGAAGCTTTCTTT	CASSQDYPALDSEAFF
TRBJ1-5	TRBV2	-	-	TGTGCCAGCAGCCCTCTCGGGGATCAGCCCCAGCATTTT	CASSPLGDQPQHF